The next 12 T cell receptor beta chains were all read from a single sample in a study of CXCR3-negative and CXCR3-positive naive CD8 T cells. Through 5' RACE with UMI labels, the TRB cDNA libraries were prepared. One entry per CDR3 protein, without DNA, is what TCRdb gives after re-calling the 5' RACE reads. The sample yields around 140,000 distinct CDR3 sequences, of which the top ten take up 0.45% to 0.6%. The sequencing sample was made of naive CXCR3- CD8+ T cells from blood. Subset indicated: CD45RO-CCR7+CD27+CD95- naive CD8+ T cells lacking CXCR3 (TNR3-). These receptors came from a human donor in good health. Some clones in this sample may be carry-over from other donors' samples.

V is TRBV9 and J is TRBJ2-1; TCRdb selects TRBD1, and the lack of DNA leaves this call unchecked. Per germline, CDR1 SGDLS and CDR2 YYNGEE. The CDR3 is made up of 13 amino acids. The chain's CDR3 is CASAGGAYNEQFF. The entire variable domain, with the rest obtained from reference TRBV9 and TRBJ2-1, is as follows: DSGVTQTPKHLITATGQRVTLRCSPRSGDLSVYWYQQSLDQGLQFLIQYYNGEERAKGNILERFSAQQFPDLHSELNLSSLELGDSALYFCASAGGAYNEQFFGPGTRLTVL.

V gene TRBV4-1 combines with J gene TRBJ2-1; checking the TCRdb D call of TRBD1 is not possible without DNA. Germline assignment: CDR1 MGHRA and CDR2 YSYEKL. The CDR3 has 15 amino acids. CDR3 region: CASSQDGGVKNEQFF.

The chain employs TRBV7-9 and TRBJ2-2. This CDR3 is 15 amino acids long. Germline assignment: CDR1 SEHNR and CDR2 FQNEAQ (reference sequence). The CDR3 region is CASSLAPRAGGELFF.

The chain uses TRBV4-2 and TRBJ2-2; the D call from TCRdb, TRBD1, cannot be confirmed without DNA. The germline CDR1 and CDR2 sequences are LGHNA and YNFKEQ. The CDR3 totals 17 residues. This CDR3 reads CASSQDWAGGNTGELFF.

The V and J genes are TRBV7-3 and TRBJ2-3; as DNA is missing, the TRBD2 call by TCRdb cannot be tested. Germline V gives CDR1 SGHTA, CDR2 FQGTGA. The CDR3 has 17 residues. CDR3 residues: CASSRGLAEPRWDTQYF.

CDR3 sequence: CASPRKRICSYEQYF. The rearrangement joins TRBV9 to TRBJ2-7; TCRdb designates TRBD2, a call that cannot be tested without DNA. Germline V gene sequence: CDR1 SGDLS, CDR2 YYNGEE. The CDR3 runs 15 residues.

V and J are TRBV20-1 and TRBJ2-7; TCRdb gives TRBD1 as the D gene, but with no DNA this cannot be confirmed. In germline, CDR1 is DFQATT, CDR2 SNEGSKA (reference sequence). The CDR3 contains 16 residues. The CDR3 spells CSARGPSRDANYEQYF.

This rearrangement joins TRBV27 to TRBJ2-7; TCRdb picks TRBD1, but there is no DNA to check that call. Per the germline V gene, CDR1 is MNHEY and CDR2 is SMNVEV (reference sequence). The CDR3 runs to 12 residues. CDR3 sequence: CASTKTGVEQYF.

The V gene is TRBV6-6, the J gene TRBJ1-4. This CDR3 region has 12 residues. CDR1 MNHNY and CDR2 SVGAGI come from the germline V gene (reference sequence). CDR3 protein: CASTVIGEKLFF.

J is TRBJ2-3 and V is TRBV10-2. In germline, CDR1 is WSHSY, CDR2 SAAADI. The CDR3 loop spans 15 amino acids. This chain's CDR3 is CASSESGLATDTQYF.

The chain has TRBV18 and TRBJ2-7; with no DNA, the TCRdb D assignment of TRBD1 cannot be verified. The CDR3 is made up of 13 amino acids. Per the germline V gene, CDR1 is KGHSH and CDR2 is LQKENI. The CDR3 sequence: CASSPTGRYEQYF. Full variable domain (remainder filled in from reference TRBV18 and TRBJ2-7): NAGVMQNPRHLVRRRGQEARLRCSPMKGHSHVYWYRQLPEEGLKFMVYLQKENIIDESGMPKERFSAEFPKEGPSILRIQQVVRGDSAAYFCASSPTGRYEQYFGPGTRLTVT.

V usage is TRBV4-1 and J usage is TRBJ2-7. Looked up from germline, CDR1 is MGHRA and CDR2 is YSYEKL. CDR3 size: 14 residues. This chain's CDR3 is CASSHRQETYEQYF.